This T cell receptor beta chain comes out of a study of blood T cell repertoires in COVID-19. Study-level background: Samples representing acute and convalescent COVID-19 were sourced from the United States, Italy and Spain. The analysed material was cDNA or gDNA that came from T cells, B-cell-depleted T cells, or PBMCs.

Per the original methods: The assay estimated nucleated cells by amplifying reference gene primers. TCRdb's copy holds only in-frame clones and misses some; the assay was immunoSEQ multiplex PCR. V and J calls and clone size are those listed in that table; D and trimming were worked out from the DNA. The sample carries around 81,000 clones, less than 85% recorded once. V shed 4 bases, J shed 6 bases, and the junction held 6 bases outside the gene matches. The CDR3 is 14 residues long. The germline CDR1 and CDR2 sequences are LNHDA and SQIVND (reference sequence). The TCR comes from a human donor in a cohort sampled during active COVID-19. The chain has TRBV19 and TRBJ2-1, with 7 bases aligning to TRBD2. The sequencing input was peripheral blood. CDR3 in amino acids: CASSRGGRGNEQFF. CDR3 nucleotides: TGTGCCAGTAGTAGGGGAGGGAGGGGCAATGAGCAGTTCTTC.